This T cell receptor beta chain was observed in a study of blood T cell repertoires in COVID-19. Study information: Sources were T cells, B-cell-depleted T cells, or PBMCs; the material itself was cDNA or gDNA.

Per the study methods: Estimation of nucleated cell counts was performed using reference gene primer amplification. TCRdb keeps only in-frame clones here, not all; method: immunoSEQ multiplex PCR. D and trimming come from the DNA, and the V and J calls and clone size come from that table. The sample consists of fewer than 70,000 clones, 86% of them appearing once. The CDR3 has 15 residues. CDR1 is MNHNS, CDR2 SASEGT, per germline. Trimming pared 0 bases from V and 0 bases from J, leaving 6 bases between. The specimen sequenced was peripheral blood. The receptor's source is a man in his forties with COVID-19, enrolled during active disease. The chain links TRBV6-1 to TRBJ1-5; D gene ambiguous. CDR3 sequence: CASSEAEGSNQPQHF. Here the CDR3 DNA reads TGTGCCAGCAGTGAAGCAGAGGGTAGCAATCAGCCCCAGCATTTT.